The rows below give T cell receptor beta chains drawn from one sample of a study of blood T cell repertoires in COVID-19. The repertoire was sequenced with immunoSEQ multiplex PCR; TCRdb's copy has only in-frame clones and lacks some. The table records 200,000 to 250,000 clones, 85% to 90% of them present only once. The sample comprised PBMCs or T cells enriched from blood (not recorded which). These receptors all stem from a woman aged 30 to 39 who had recovered from COVID-19. The CDR3 runs from the conserved cysteine through the conserved F or W. D genes are given only for firm matches. Clone sizes are given selectively: once, few, many, or a class where the clone is expanded.

size	D	V	J	DNA	CDR3
.	.	TRBV4-2	TRBJ1-4	TGTGCCAGCAGCCAAGAGTTAAGGGACAAGTATATCCAACTGTTTTTT	CASSQELRDKYIQLFF
.	TRBD2	TRBV7-3	TRBJ2-3	TGTGCCAGCAGGGCGGGACTAGCGGTCACAGATACGCAGTATTTT	CASRAGLAVTDTQYF
few	.	TRBV19	TRBJ1-3	TGTGCCAGTAGTCCCCACCAGGGCTCTGGAAACACCATATATTTT	CASSPHQGSGNTIYF
.	.	TRBV11-2	TRBJ2-1	TGTGCCAGCAGCTTAGCGTTAGACACCTACAATGAGCAGTTCTTC	CASSLALDTYNEQFF
.	.	TRBV28	TRBJ1-2	TGTGCCAGCAGTTCGGAACGGGAAGAGATCTATGGCTACACCTTC	CASSSEREEIYGYTF
.	TRBD1	TRBV28	TRBJ1-5	TGTGCCAGCAGCGTGGGACAGGGGAATCAGCCCCAGCATTTT	CASSVGQGNQPQHF
.	.	TRBV11-2	TRBJ1-1	TGTGCCAGCAGCACCAGACTAGGGGACACTGAAGCTTTCTTT	CASSTRLGDTEAFF
.	.	TRBV7-8	TRBJ1-1	TGTGCCAGCAGTGCACAAACTTCAGGGACTGAAGCTTTCTTT	CASSAQTSGTEAFF
.	.	TRBV25-1	TRBJ2-2	TGTGCCAGCACCTGGAGTACAGCGGCAAACACCGGGGAGCTGTTTTTT	CASTWSTAANTGELFF
.	.	TRBV27	TRBJ1-2	TGTGCCAGCAGTCTAACCCAGGGTCATGGCTACACCTTC	CASSLTQGHGYTF
.	.	TRBV11-2	TRBJ2-7	TGTGCCAGCAGCCAGACTATCTCCTACGAGCAGTACTTC	CASSQTISYEQYF
.	.	TRBV28	TRBJ1-1	TGTGCCAGCACACGGGAGAACTACATGAACACTGAAGCTTTCTTT	CASTRENYMNTEAFF
.	TRBD2	TRBV29-1	TRBJ2-7	TGCAGCGTCGCCACTAGCGGGAGCGACGAGCAGTACTTC	CSVATSGSDEQYF
.	.	TRBV4-2	TRBJ1-2	TGTGCCAGCAGCCAATGGGAGGGCGCCGGAGGTGGCTACACCTTC	CASSQWEGAGGGYTF
few	TRBD2	TRBV7-6	TRBJ2-1	TGTGCCAGCAGCTCTCTTAGCGGGATAGGGGGGGAGCAGTTCTTC	CASSSLSGIGGEQFF
.	TRBD1	TRBV7-2	TRBJ1-5	TGTGCCAGCACTACAGGGGGCTTGGGCAATCAGCCCCAGCATTTT	CASTTGGLGNQPQHF
few	.	TRBV20-1	TRBJ2-5	TGCAGTTCCCAGGGGCAAGAGACCCAGTACTTC	CSSQGQETQYF
.	.	TRBV30	TRBJ1-2	TGTGCCTGGAGTGTAGCGGGGTTCCTGGGCGCGGGCTACACCTTC	CAWSVAGFLGAGYTF